Shown below are 25 T cell receptor beta chains from a single sample sequenced in a study of control samples from healthy donors and cancer patients. TCRdb's table, derived via immunoSEQ multiplex PCR, lists solely in-frame clones and lacks some. The top ten clones hold around 20% of a sample with around 90,000 clones, 85% of them seen once. Sample: blood. The receptors derive from a man under 40 in good health.

CDR3 coding DNA: TGTGCCTGGAGTCAGACAGGACGGGGGGACACTGAAGCTTTCTTT. Encoded protein: CAWSQTGRGDTEAFF. The V and J genes are TRBV30 and TRBJ1-1; D possibly corresponds to TRBD1 (6 bases). The CDR3 is 15 amino acids. Germline values: CDR1 GTSNPN, CDR2 SVGIG (reference sequence). Trimming left V 2 bases short and J 3 bases short, with 16 bases between.

The gene calls are TRBV4-2 and TRBJ1-1; the D is unclear. There are 18 residues in the CDR3. V was shortened by 0 bases and J by 1 base, with 18 bases between the two germline ends. Germline V lookup: CDR1 LGHNA, CDR2 YNFKEQ. The CDR3, as DNA: TGTGCCAGCAGCCAAGAGTGGTGGCAGGAGGGAGGGAACACTGAAGCTTTCTTT. This encodes CASSQEWWQEGGNTEAFF.

This clone has only one observation. The chain is built from TRBV11-2 and TRBJ1-5; D may be TRBD1 (5 bases). This CDR3 has 16 amino acids. V was pared by 2 bases and J by 4 bases, with 15 bases between. Germline CDR1 and CDR2: SGHAT and FQNNGV. The CDR3 spells CASSLTVDSFNQPQHF. The CDR3 nucleotides read TGTGCCAGCAGCTTAACGGTCGACAGTTTTAATCAGCCCCAGCATTTT.

As for this clone: A much larger clone sits a single nucleotide away, making a read error possible. The chain is built from TRBV6-1 and TRBJ2-7; D is uncertain. Trimming left V 1 base short and J 3 bases short, with 4 bases between. The CDR3 consists of 12 residues. Germline V lookup: CDR1 MNHNS, CDR2 SASEGT. The CDR3 DNA reads as TGTGCCAGCAGTGAAGACGGCTACGAGCAGTACTTC. It translates to CASSEDGYEQYF.

Turning to this clone: This may be a read error: a much more frequent sequence differs by one nucleotide. The chain joins TRBV5-4 to TRBJ1-1; D gene unclear. Trimming took off 2 bases at V and 2 bases at J, with 7 bases between the two ends. From germline, CDR1 is SGHNT and CDR2 YYREEE (reference sequence). The CDR3 spans 13 residues. The DNA for the CDR3 is TGTGCCAGCAGCTTAGAAGTCAACACTGAAGCTTTCTTT. It codes for CASSLEVNTEAFF. Based on the CDR3 plus reference TRBV5-4 and TRBJ1-1, the full variable domain is ETGVTQSPTHLIKTRGQQVTLRCSSQSGHNTVSWYQQALGQGPQFIFQYYREEENGRGNFPPRFSGLQFPNYSSELNVNALELDDSALYLCASSLEVNTEAFFGQGTRLTVV.

The chain uses TRBV5-1 and TRBJ1-4; 7 bases are a match to TRBD1. This CDR3 contains 15 residues. From germline, CDR1 is SGHRS and CDR2 YFSETQ. J gave up 10 bases and V 0 bases, and 9 bases lay outside the gene matches. CDR3 DNA sequence: TGCGCCAGCAGCTTGGGACAGGGAGGGTCCCGAAAACTGTTTTTT. The encoded protein is CASSLGQGGSRKLFF.

Details on this clone: At the DNA level, this CDR3 is encoded by other sequences in the same sample as well. This chain joins TRBV19 and TRBJ2-5, with a weak D call TRBD1 (6 bases). CDR1 and CDR2 (germline): LNHDA, SQIVND (reference sequence). The CDR3 is made up of 13 amino acids. The germline V and J ends were trimmed by 3 bases and 2 bases, with 7 bases remaining between them. The CDR3 coding sequence is TGTGCCAGTAGTATGACAGGACAAGAGACCCAGTACTTC. This encodes CASSMTGQETQYF. Supplemented by reference TRBV19 and TRBJ2-5, the full variable domain reads DGGITQSPKYLFRKEGQNVTLSCEQNLNHDAMYWYRQDPGQGLRLIYYSQIVNDFQKGDIAEGYSVSREKKESFPLTVTSAQKNPTAFYLCASSMTGQETQYFGPGTRLLVL.

This clone was picked up a small number of times. The chain has TRBV7-3 and TRBJ1-1; D is possibly TRBD1 (6 bases). This CDR3 is built from 15 residues. Germline V CDR1 and CDR2: SGHTA, FQGTGA. The V and J ends lost 2 bases and 0 bases respectively, with 10 bases between them. CDR3 nucleotide sequence: TGTGCCAGCAGCTTAGGGAGGGGGATGAACACTGAAGCTTTCTTT. Amino acid sequence: CASSLGRGMNTEAFF.

The chain links TRBV4-1 to TRBJ1-2; 10 nucleotides agree with TRBD1. The length of the CDR3 is 17 residues. Germline CDR1 reads MGHRA; CDR2 reads YSYEKL. Germline trimming cut 6 bases from V and 0 bases from J; bases unmatched to any gene: 10. The CDR3 protein is CASRPSQTGGTNYGYTF. The CDR3 nucleotides are TGCGCCAGCAGGCCCTCCCAGACAGGGGGCACTAACTATGGCTACACCTTC.

The CDR3 loop is CASSPPTLSTDTQYF. The CDR3, as DNA: TGTGCCAGCAGCCCCCCGACACTTTCCACAGATACGCAGTATTTT. The chain recombines TRBV7-2 with TRBJ2-3; D not resolved. V was clipped by 5 bases and J by 2 bases, with 14 bases between them. Germline V gene lookup returns CDR1 SGHTA and CDR2 FQGNSA. The CDR3 contains 15 residues.

V and J are TRBV5-1 and TRBJ2-7, with 11 positions matching TRBD2. In germline, CDR1 is SGHRS, CDR2 YFSETQ. V trimming: 4 bases; J trimming: 1 base; junction bases outside the gene matches: 4. This CDR3 region has 15 residues. CDR3 sequence: CASSHGTSGSYEQYF. The CDR3 nucleotides read TGCGCCAGCAGCCACGGGACTAGCGGATCCTACGAGCAGTACTTC.

The chain is built from TRBV7-8 and TRBJ1-1; 7 positions match TRBD1. The V gene's germline CDR1 is SGHVS and CDR2 FQNEAQ. V shed 4 bases, J shed 5 bases, and the junction held 4 bases outside the gene matches. The CDR3 covers 13 residues. The CDR3 region has the DNA TGTGCCAGCAGCTCCGACAGGGTTACTGAAGCTTTCTTT. Amino acid sequence: CASSSDRVTEAFF.

The chain couples TRBV18 to TRBJ2-6, with D uncertain. Germline V gene data show CDR1 as KGHSH and CDR2 as LQKENI. This CDR3 has 15 residues. Between the trimmed V and J ends, which lost 3 bases and 1 base, there was a span of 7 bases. DNA of the CDR3: TGTGCCAGCTCACCGTTAGGGTCTGGGGCCAACGTCCTGACTTTC. It encodes CASSPLGSGANVLTF.

The chain employs TRBV5-4 and TRBJ2-7; 7 positions agree with TRBD1. This CDR3 is built from 13 residues. The germline V gene has CDR1 SGHNT and CDR2 YYREEE (reference sequence). The ends lost 4 bases at V and 3 bases at J; junction bases unmatched: 4. The CDR3 DNA is TGTGCCAGCAGCCGGACAGGTATCTACGAGCAGTACTTC. It encodes CASSRTGIYEQYF.

This chain links TRBV29-1 with TRBJ1-2; no reliable D call. Germline loops: CDR1 SQVTM, CDR2 ANQGSEA. V was clipped by 3 bases and J by 8 bases, with 13 bases between them. This CDR3 comprises 12 residues. DNA for the CDR3: TGCAGCGTTGACTCTGGCCTAAGGGGCTACACCTTC. Residues: CSVDSGLRGYTF.

The table lists this clone with a few counts. In nucleotides, the CDR3 is TGTGCCAGCACCGGCGGGGACAGCCTTTCACCCCTCCACTTT. The encoded protein is CASTGGDSLSPLHF. The J gene is TRBJ1-6, the V gene TRBV6-6, with 7 bases lining up with TRBD1. Unmatched junction bases numbered 9, after V lost 7 bases and J lost 9 bases. The CDR3 contains 14 residues. CDR1 and CDR2 from the germline V gene are MNHNY and SVGAGI (reference sequence).

The genes are TRBV9 and TRBJ2-3, with a possible D match to TRBD1 (5 bases). The V gene lost 4 bases and the J gene lost 0 bases, with 15 bases spanning the gap. Germline-derived CDR1 and CDR2 are SGDLS and YYNGEE. The CDR3 is 16 amino acids. The CDR3 is CASSRQGEPSTDTQYF. In nucleotides, the CDR3 is TGTGCCAGCAGCAGGCAGGGCGAGCCTAGCACAGATACGCAGTATTTT.

V gene TRBV9 combines with J gene TRBJ2-3, with 10 bases aligning to TRBD1. Germline V gene sequence: CDR1 SGDLS, CDR2 YYNGEE. V trimming: 4 bases; J trimming: 4 bases; junction bases outside the gene matches: 6. There are 15 residues in the CDR3. DNA of the CDR3: TGTGCCAGCAGCATAGCTGGGACAGGGGCAGATACGCAGTATTTT. Translation: CASSIAGTGADTQYF. The full variable domain, rest sourced from reference TRBV9 and TRBJ2-3, is DSGVTQTPKHLITATGQRVTLRCSPRSGDLSVYWYQQSLDQGLQFLIQYYNGEERAKGNILERFSAQQFPDLHSELNLSSLELGDSALYFCASSIAGTGADTQYFGPGTRLTVL.

This rearrangement joins TRBV30 to TRBJ2-7, with 9 bases fitting TRBD1. V gave up 4 bases and J gave up 6 bases; unmatched junction bases: 4. CDR1 GTSNPN and CDR2 SVGIG come from the germline V gene (reference sequence). The CDR3 has 12 residues. DNA of the CDR3: TGTGCCTGGAACAGGGGGCAGGGCGAGCAGTACTTC. As protein: CAWNRGQGEQYF.

The chain's CDR3 is CATSRDYEGNNEQFF. The CDR3 nucleotides are TGTGCCACCAGCAGAGATTATGAAGGGAACAATGAGCAGTTCTTC. The chain is built from TRBV15 and TRBJ2-1, with D unresolved. V was trimmed by 0 bases and J by 5 bases, leaving 11 bases between them. From germline, CDR1 is LNHNV and CDR2 YYDKDF (reference sequence). The CDR3 length is 15 residues.

The chain employs TRBV19 and TRBJ2-1; 8 bases fit TRBD2. V gave up 3 bases and J gave up 3 bases; unmatched junction bases: 4. CDR3 length: 15 amino acids. Germline V lookup: CDR1 LNHDA, CDR2 SQIVND (reference sequence). The CDR3 DNA reads as TGTGCCAGTAGTATCATCAGCGGGGGCTACAATGAGCAGTTCTTC. This gives the protein CASSIISGGYNEQFF.

The chain couples TRBV2 to TRBJ2-4; unclear D gene. CDR1 is SNHLY, CDR2 FYNNEI, per germline. Trimming removed 7 bases at V and 6 bases at J, with 10 bases between. CDR3 length: 12 residues. As DNA, the CDR3 is TGTGCCAGCAAGAACGATCTAAACATTCAGTACTTC. Amino acids: CASKNDLNIQYF.

This clone was counted once. The genes are TRBV25-1 and TRBJ1-6; D gene uncertain. Trimming left V 2 bases short and J 8 bases short, with 13 bases between. CDR1 MGHDK and CDR2 SYGVNS come from the germline V gene. The length of the CDR3 is 15 residues. The CDR3 DNA is TGTGCCAGCAGTGAAGTGGGCAGAAACTATTCACCCCTCCACTTT. Translated, it gives CASSEVGRNYSPLHF.

The chain links TRBV3-1 (or the pseudogene TRBV3-2) to TRBJ2-6; D call uncertain. V was clipped by 0 bases and J by 0 bases, with 9 bases between them. Looked up from germline, CDR1 is LGHDT and CDR2 is YNNKEL (reference sequence). The CDR3 consists of 17 residues. In DNA, the CDR3 is TGTGCCAGCAGCCAAGATGAGAGATACTCTGGGGCCAACGTCCTGACTTTC. Translating it yields CASSQDERYSGANVLTF.

The V call is TRBV11-3, the J call TRBJ1-1; D perhaps matches TRBD1 (5 bases). The CDR3 contains 13 residues. CDR1 and CDR2 (germline): SGHNT, YENEEA. The V end lost 5 bases, the J end lost 1 base, and 8 bases lay between the germline ends. CDR3 sequence reads: CASSHQGNTEAFF. The CDR3 DNA reads TGTGCCAGCAGCCACCAGGGGAACACTGAAGCTTTCTTT. The complete variable domain, with remaining parts taken from reference TRBV11-3 and TRBJ1-1, reads EAGVVQSPRYKIIEKKQPVAFWCNPISGHNTLYWYLQNLGQGPELLIRYENEEAVDDSQLPKDRFSAERLKGVDSTLKIQPAELGDSAVYLCASSHQGNTEAFFGQGTRLTVV.